The 14 T cell receptor beta chains presented below share a single source sample, sequenced in a study of OX40 agonist ivuxolimab in advanced cancers. The data were produced by immunoSEQ multiplex PCR, yet TCRdb's version contains in-frame clones alone and is incomplete. The sample gives 62,000 or so clones, roughly nine tenths of which show up once; roughly 2% is in the top ten. Sequenced here: CD4+ or CD8+ T cells sorted from blood, sampled in a trial of the OX40 agonist ivuxolimab. The receptors here all came from an adult with an advanced solid tumor such as melanoma, head and neck, liver or kidney cancer.

The rearrangement joins TRBV5-1 to TRBJ2-5; D gene unclear. The germline V gene encodes CDR1 SGHRS and CDR2 YFSETQ. The CDR3 runs 13 residues. V lost 0 bases, J lost 0 bases, and 3 bases lay in between. In DNA, the CDR3 is TGCGCCAGCAGCTTGGTTTACCAAGAGACCCAGTACTTC. Protein sequence: CASSLVYQETQYF.

The chain couples TRBV5-6 to TRBJ1-5; 9 positions match TRBD1. Trimming at V came to 3 bases and at J to 4 bases, leaving 8 bases not matched to a gene. The germline V gene has CDR1 SGHDT and CDR2 YYEEEE. CDR3 size: 16 residues. Written as DNA, the CDR3 is TGTGCCAGCAGCTCTTCCGGGACAGGGTCTAATCAGCCCCAGCATTTT. It encodes CASSSSGTGSNQPQHF. The full variable domain, completed using reference TRBV5-6 and TRBJ1-5, is DAGVTQSPTHLIKTRGQQVTLRCSPKSGHDTVSWYQQALGQGPQFIFQYYEEEERQRGNFPDRFSGHQFPNYSSELNVNALLLGDSALYLCASSSSGTGSNQPQHFGDGTRLSIL.

In its sample, this clone was seen once. The J gene is TRBJ2-1, the V gene TRBV4-2, with D perhaps given as TRBD1 or TRBD2 (5 bases each). Trimming took 4 bases from V and 7 from J, leaving 17 bases between them. This CDR3 comprises 15 residues. Germline CDR1 and CDR2: LGHNA and YNFKEQ. CDR3 nucleotide sequence: TGTGCCAGCAGCCTTGGCCGGGACGTGAGGAATGAGCAGTTCTTC. Encoded protein: CASSLGRDVRNEQFF.

This chain links TRBV29-1 with TRBJ2-1, with a tentative D call TRBD2 (5 bases). Germline values: CDR1 SQVTM, CDR2 ANQGSEA. The germline V and J ends were trimmed by 6 bases and 7 bases, with 19 bases remaining between them. This CDR3 is built from 14 residues. The CDR3 loop reads CSVEVVRSGNEQFF. The DNA of the CDR3 is TGCAGCGTGGAGGTAGTGCGGTCCGGGAATGAGCAGTTCTTC.

V is TRBV25-1 and J is TRBJ1-6; D gene unclear. The CDR3 loop spans 14 amino acids. Germline CDR1 reads MGHDK; CDR2 reads SYGVNS. V shed 3 bases and J shed 7 bases, with 10 bases lying between them. The CDR3 reads CASSDPSKNSPLHF. CDR3 DNA sequence: TGTGCCAGCAGTGATCCTTCCAAAAATTCACCCCTCCACTTT.

The chain is built from TRBV9 and TRBJ1-6, with 9 bases that match TRBD1. The CDR3 consists of 15 residues. Germline CDR1 SGDLS, CDR2 YYNGEE. V shed 0 bases and J 10 bases; nucleotides not matched to a gene: 5. The CDR3 DNA reads TGTGCCAGCAGCGTAGAGGGGACAGGGAGCTCACCCCTCCACTTT. Translation: CASSVEGTGSSPLHF.

This chain joins TRBV7-9 and TRBJ2-7, with TRBD2 as a possible D gene (5 bases). From germline, CDR1 is SEHNR and CDR2 FQNEAQ (reference sequence). The CDR3 length is 11 residues. The ends were cut back, 4 bases at V and 12 bases at J, with 13 bases in the middle. CDR3 protein: CASSSRHGLYF. The CDR3 coding sequence is TGTGCCAGCAGCTCCCGACATGGACTGTACTTC.

A remark on this clone: Other DNA sequences from this sample encode an identical CDR3 as well. The rearrangement joins TRBV5-5 to TRBJ2-7; no clear D gene. The V gene lost 0 bases and the J gene lost 3 bases, with 4 bases spanning the gap. Germline-derived CDR1 and CDR2 are SGHKS and YYEKEE (reference sequence). The CDR3 has 12 amino acids. CDR3 in amino acids: CASSLGGYEQYF. The CDR3 bases are TGTGCCAGCAGCTTGGGTGGCTACGAGCAGTACTTC.

This chain uses TRBV4-1 with TRBJ2-4, with D possibly being TRBD1 (5 bases). Germline V gene data show CDR1 as MGHRA and CDR2 as YSYEKL. V was trimmed by 0 bases and J by 6 bases, leaving 6 bases between them. CDR3 length equals 13 residues. CDR3 nucleotide sequence: TGCGCCAGCAGCCAAGATAGGGGAAACATTCAGTACTTC. It translates to CASSQDRGNIQYF.

The rearrangement uses TRBV19 and TRBJ2-7; D gene ambiguous. There are 15 residues in the CDR3. CDR1 is LNHDA and CDR2 is SQIVND in the germline V gene (reference sequence). V lost 11 bases and J lost 1, with 21 bases in between. The CDR3 DNA is TGTGCCTCCAGTAGTATAACCAACCCATCCTACGAGCAGTACTTC. Translation: CASSSITNPSYEQYF. Looking up the rest from reference TRBV19 and TRBJ2-7 gives the full variable domain: DGGITQSPKYLFRKEGQNVTLSCEQNLNHDAMYWYRQDPGQGLRLIYYSQIVNDFQKGDIAEGYSVSREKKESFPLTVTSAQKNPTAFYLCASSSITNPSYEQYFGPGTRLTVT.

The chain links TRBV5-5 to TRBJ1-3; no definite D call. Looked up from germline, CDR1 is SGHKS and CDR2 is YYEKEE (reference sequence). V was shortened by 8 bases and J by 0 bases, with 12 bases between the two germline ends. The CDR3 consists of 14 residues. In DNA form, the CDR3 reads TGTGCCAGTCAACCAAACCTCTCTGGAAACACCATATATTTT. It is translated as CASQPNLSGNTIYF.

A single count supports this clone. V and J are TRBV9 and TRBJ2-7; D might be TRBD1 (7 bases). The V gene's germline CDR1 is SGDLS and CDR2 YYNGEE. This CDR3 is 14 amino acids long. Trimming took 4 bases from V and 6 from J, leaving 17 bases between them. The CDR3 here is CASSLTGQGGEQYF. In DNA form, the CDR3 reads TGTGCCAGCAGCCTGACCGGGCAGGGGGGCGAGCAGTACTTC. Variable domain in full (rest from reference TRBV9 and TRBJ2-7): DSGVTQTPKHLITATGQRVTLRCSPRSGDLSVYWYQQSLDQGLQFLIQYYNGEERAKGNILERFSAQQFPDLHSELNLSSLELGDSALYFCASSLTGQGGEQYFGPGTRLTVT.

The chain carries TRBV28 and TRBJ1-6; D not certain. The CDR3 extends over 17 amino acids. V was pared by 6 bases and J by 0 bases, with 15 bases between. From germline, CDR1 is MDHEN and CDR2 SYDVKM. The CDR3 DNA sequence: TGTGCCAGCAGCTTACCTACAGCCAGCTCCTATAATTCACCCCTCCACTTT. Amino acids: CASSLPTASSYNSPLHF.

The chain joins TRBV18 to TRBJ2-3; D is possibly TRBD2 (6 bases). Germline V lookup: CDR1 KGHSH, CDR2 LQKENI. The CDR3 runs to 16 residues. V lost 6 bases and J lost 6, with 22 bases in between. The CDR3 DNA sequence: TGTGCCAGCTCCCCAACCGGGACTGCAATATACGATACGCAGTATTTT. Residues: CASSPTGTAIYDTQYF. Full variable domain (missing parts from reference TRBV18 and TRBJ2-3): NAGVMQNPRHLVRRRGQEARLRCSPMKGHSHVYWYRQLPEEGLKFMVYLQKENIIDESGMPKERFSAEFPKEGPSILRIQQVVRGDSAAYFCASSPTGTAIYDTQYFGPGTRLTVL.